Listed below are T cell receptor beta chains from one sample, sequenced in a study of T cell changes during pregnancy in multiple sclerosis. The data were produced by immunoSEQ multiplex PCR, yet TCRdb's version contains in-frame clones alone and is incomplete. The sample includes around 65,000 clones, roughly 89% seen only once; the top ten take over 1.2%. The material sequenced was peripheral blood, taken in the third trimester of pregnancy. The origin of the receptors is a female donor in good health, enrolled as a control in a pregnancy study. Each CDR3 is given with its conserved first and last residue.

>TRBV5-1
CASSLRPSGVPDTSSYEQYF
>TRBV4-2
CASSPQSGGMDEKLFF
>TRBV7-9
CASSSQGSGNTEAFF
>TRBV28
CASTWGPSNQPQHF
>TRBV6-5
CASSYARDSPLHF
>TRBV7-6
CASSLAGTRSRDEQFF
>TRBV7-9
CASSIGGTGVGNQPQHF
>TRBV19
CASDSFGSNQPQHF
>TRBV6-1
CASSPQHRGEAFF
>TRBV15
CATRLSNTIYF
>TRBV27
CASRNRRNTEAFF
>TRBV19
CASSRRGKNQPQHF
>TRBV5-1
CASSLGLQQRANYGYTF
>TRBV7-2
CASSPGLPGSGELFF
>TRBV7-9
CASSLRQGGEKLFF
>TRBV19
CASSLQGARFGNTIYF
>TRBV7-8
CASSTFARDRAWAFF
>TRBV5-4
CASSLGRDRGVYEQYF
>TRBV25-1
CASSDWGEETQYF
>TRBV7-9
CASSSPGQGSGYTF
>TRBV29-1
CSVQNNLEAFF
>TRBV6-6
CASSPSNGELFF
>TRBV21-1
CASSPSAGTGANVLTF
>TRBV7-9
CASSSRSGEGRDYGYTF
>TRBV27
CASSLRRGPQHF
>TRBV7-2
CASSSTGPNYGYTF
>TRBV7-2
CASSSQGPNLYGYTF
>TRBV5-5
CASSAADGEQYF
>TRBV7-9
CASSDASGGYPNNEQFF